The sequence of this TCR beta chain was determined in a study of molecular identifiers for immune sequencing clone quantification. Regarding the study as a whole: Clonotypes surpassing 20 RNA copies contained over 98% of effector molecules, versus under 1% in naive cells.

Listed TCR primers and previously described methods were used for bulk TCR libraries. MiXCR, applied by TCRdb to the PCR reads, yields one record per CDR3 protein. The data show 300,000 to 400,000 distinct CDR3 sequences, roughly 24% seen once. In the case of this clonotype: Antigen: not known. With a much larger clone just one base away, this may be a read error.

Germline V gene data show CDR1 as MNHEY and CDR2 as SVGAGI. CDR3 size: 17 residues. Input for naive CD8 libraries was roughly 20,000 to 1,000,000 sorted cells; the RNA fraction used was 10%, 30% or 50%. CD8+CD4-CCR7+CD45RA+ cells were sorted as naive CD8 T cells. The sequence came from a human donor in good health. Some libraries in this study had Jurkat cell RNA spiked in. Sequencing used naive CD8+ T cells from blood, with Jurkat cell RNA spiked in. The subset is: FACS-sorted CD8+CD4-CCR7+CD45RA+ naive T cells. V and J are TRBV6-5 and TRBJ2-3; D is perhaps TRBD1 or TRBD2 (6 bases each). CDR3 coding DNA: TGTGCCAGCAGTCGGACGGGGGCCGGGGTTAGGACAGATGCGCAGTATTTT. It translates to CASSRTGAGVRTDAQYF.